Sequencing of this T cell receptor (beta chain) was carried out in a study of CD8+CD57+ T cells in acquired aplastic anemia. Looking at the study overall: DNA recovered from sorted CD4+ and CD8+ cells had a mean of approximately 3 ug.

Whole-study results and caveats: Overlap between patients and controls comprised twenty-nine CD8+ CDR3 sequences. Researchers reported that CD8+ Simpson's diversity was not significantly different in patients versus controls.

About this clonotype: What it binds is not known.

Investigators profiled TCR beta VDJ and CDR3 from genomic DNA template. MiXCR, run by TCRdb on the reads, gives a single entry per CDR3 protein. This sample has 150,000 or so distinct CDR3 sequences; around half occur once, and the top ten carry more than 10%. Sequencing was done on patients that had shown CD8+CD57+ cell expansion by flow cytometry. Diagnosis of severe acquired aplastic anemia applied to all patients. The CDR3 length is 15 residues. V lost 1 base and J 8 bases, leaving 17 bases between the germline ends. In germline, CDR1 is LNHDA, CDR2 SQIVND (reference sequence). Sequencing was performed on sorted CD4+, CD8+, or CD8+CD57+ T cells (not recorded which) from PBMCs. The rearrangement links TRBV19 to TRBJ1-2, with D tentatively TRBD1 (6 bases). The receptor's source is a human donor with aplastic anemia. The chain's CDR3 is CASSIGGQSSGGYTF. The DNA of the CDR3 is TGTGCCAGTAGTATAGGCGGACAGAGCTCCGGAGGCTACACCTTC.